The T cell receptor (beta chain) described here comes from a study of blood T cell repertoires in COVID-19. V trimming: 3 bases; J trimming: 7 bases; junction bases outside the gene matches: 7. This CDR3 has 16 amino acids. The germline V gene has CDR1 SGHAT and CDR2 FQNNGV. In the study's own analysis: Using reference gene primer amplification, nucleated cell counts were estimated. Profiling relied on immunoSEQ multiplex PCR, and the TCRdb table lists in-frame clones only, not all of them. V, J and clone size reflect that table, while D and trimming were determined from the DNA. Of 450,000 to 600,000 clones listed, about 90% are singletons.

The chain recombines TRBV11-2 with TRBJ2-2; 11 nucleotides line up with TRBD2. Material for sequencing was PBMCs or T cells enriched from blood (not recorded which). The TCR originated in a woman aged 18-30 years who had recovered from COVID-19. The CDR3 bases are TGTGCCAGCAGCTTTAGCGGGGGGGCTGAGGACGGGGAGCTGTTTTTT. It is translated as CASSFSGGAEDGELFF.